This T cell receptor beta chain was recovered during a study of Ad26.COV2.S vaccination and SARS-CoV-2 variants. At the level of the study: Donor had been placed in the Ad26.COV2.S arm of the COV1001 trial. In the study, Ad26.COV2.S was injected intramuscularly once, or twice 56 days apart.

A word on this clone: Antigen: not known.

The study's findings and limits: The study found similar non-spike TCR breadth in vaccine and placebo recipients. Breadth, reportedly substantial, characterized the spike-specific CD8+ and CD4+ T cell responses after vaccination.

Clones were read by immunoSEQ multiplex PCR, and TCRdb kept only the in-frame ones, dropping some. Of more than 400,000 clones in the sample, roughly 87% were seen once. As for treatment: 19 received Ad26.COV2.S at low or high dose, single or two shots; several received placebo; per-sample allocation not given. Vaccine and placebo recipients were sampled on day 63 after the first injection. The sequencing here drew on peripheral blood, taken in a trial of Ad26.COV2.S vaccine versus placebo. The TCR sequence derives from a person aged 18-65 years who received the Ad26.COV2.S COVID-19 vaccine or a placebo.

CDR3 coding DNA: TGCGCCAGCAGCCCTCGGACTAGTTCGGAGACCCAGTACTTC. It encodes CASSPRTSSETQYF. The chain recombines TRBV5-1 with TRBJ2-5; 7 bases align to TRBD2. The CDR3 length is 14 residues. Germline V gene sequence: CDR1 SGHRS, CDR2 YFSETQ. The J segment lost 5 bases and the V segment lost 4 bases, leaving 8 bases of the junction unmatched.